This is a list of T cell receptor beta chains from one sample in a study of early T cells in non-severe SARS-CoV-2 infection. TCRdb passed the 5' RACE reads through MiXCR, listing each CDR3 protein once. The sample records more than 25,000 distinct CDR3 sequences, about 4.9% being singletons. Sequenced material: whole blood, taken at baseline. The receptors stem from an adult who was a healthcare worker with PCR-confirmed SARS-CoV-2 infection or an uninfected control (not recorded which). Each CDR3 is given with its conserved first and last residue. Each record gives: clone size, D gene, V gene, J gene, CDR3 protein, CDR3 DNA. D genes are given only for firm matches. Clone size is stated in some rows and not others, as once, few, many or a class when expanded.

clone_size: many
d_call: NA
v_call: TRBV12-3/TRBV12-4
j_call: TRBJ2-7
cdr3_aa: CASSLVGGYEQYF
cdr3_nt: TGTGCCAGCAGTTTGGTGGGGGGCTACGAGCAGTACTTC

clone_size: few
d_call: NA
v_call: TRBV6-2/TRBV6-3
j_call: TRBJ2-3
cdr3_aa: CASSQDTDTQYF
cdr3_nt: TGTGCCAGCAGTCAGGACACAGATACGCAGTATTTT

clone_size: many
d_call: NA
v_call: TRBV6-5
j_call: TRBJ1-4
cdr3_aa: CASSYSVDATNEKLFF
cdr3_nt: TGTGCCAGCAGTTACTCAGTGGACGCAACTAATGAAAAACTGTTTTTT

clone_size: many
d_call: NA
v_call: TRBV6-5
j_call: TRBJ1-1
cdr3_aa: CASSYGRSRSTEAFF
cdr3_nt: TGTGCCAGCAGTTACGGGAGGTCAAGGTCGACTGAAGCTTTCTTT

clone_size: few
d_call: TRBD1
v_call: TRBV5-6
j_call: TRBJ2-3
cdr3_aa: CASSVRQGLDTQYF
cdr3_nt: TGTGCCAGCAGCGTTCGACAGGGATTAGATACGCAGTATTTT

clone_size: many
d_call: TRBD1
v_call: TRBV25-1
j_call: TRBJ1-6
cdr3_aa: CASSWDRGNSPLHF
cdr3_nt: TGTGCCAGCAGTTGGGACAGGGGAAATTCACCCCTCCACTTT

clone_size: many
d_call: TRBD1
v_call: TRBV20-1
j_call: TRBJ1-4
cdr3_aa: CSARVDGTGDEKLFF
cdr3_nt: TGCAGTGCTAGAGTTGACGGGACAGGTGATGAAAAACTGTTTTTT

clone_size: NA
d_call: NA
v_call: TRBV20-1
j_call: TRBJ1-5
cdr3_aa: CSAISELGARQPQHF
cdr3_nt: TGCAGTGCCATTTCGGAACTGGGAGCAAGGCAGCCCCAGCATTTT

clone_size: many
d_call: NA
v_call: TRBV11-3
j_call: TRBJ2-7
cdr3_aa: CASSLVLHEQYF
cdr3_nt: TGTGCCAGCAGCTTAGTGTTACACGAGCAGTACTTC

clone_size: NA
d_call: TRBD1
v_call: TRBV9
j_call: TRBJ2-7
cdr3_aa: CASSVDRGYEQYF
cdr3_nt: TGTGCCAGCAGCGTAGACAGGGGGTACGAGCAGTACTTC

clone_size: many
d_call: NA
v_call: TRBV6-2/TRBV6-3
j_call: TRBJ1-3
cdr3_aa: CASSRIRSSGNTIYF
cdr3_nt: TGTGCCAGCAGCCGGATAAGGAGCTCTGGAAACACCATATATTTT

clone_size: many
d_call: NA
v_call: TRBV10-1
j_call: TRBJ2-7
cdr3_aa: CASSEIPPTRRLLSYEQYF
cdr3_nt: TGCGCCAGCAGTGAGATCCCACCTACCCGACGATTATTATCCTACGAGCAGTACTTC

clone_size: many
d_call: TRBD1
v_call: TRBV5-6
j_call: TRBJ1-1
cdr3_aa: CASSLGQGLWTEAFF
cdr3_nt: TGTGCCAGCAGCCTAGGACAGGGTTTGTGGACTGAAGCTTTCTTT

clone_size: many
d_call: NA
v_call: TRBV14
j_call: TRBJ2-3
cdr3_aa: CASSPLNPDTQYF
cdr3_nt: TGTGCCAGCAGCCCACTAAACCCAGATACGCAGTATTTT

clone_size: many
d_call: TRBD1
v_call: TRBV4-2
j_call: TRBJ2-7
cdr3_aa: CASSHDGTGDEQYF
cdr3_nt: TGTGCCAGCAGCCATGACGGGACAGGGGATGAGCAGTACTTC

clone_size: few
d_call: NA
v_call: TRBV11-2
j_call: TRBJ1-2
cdr3_aa: CASSPDRASYGYTF
cdr3_nt: TGTGCCAGCAGCCCCGATAGGGCCTCCTATGGCTACACCTTC

clone_size: NA
d_call: TRBD1
v_call: TRBV20-1
j_call: TRBJ2-3
cdr3_aa: CSAVGRGREDTQYF
cdr3_nt: TGCAGTGCTGTGGGCAGGGGGCGCGAAGATACGCAGTATTTT

clone_size: medium-sized
d_call: NA
v_call: TRBV5-1
j_call: TRBJ1-2
cdr3_aa: CASSLGNYGYTF
cdr3_nt: TGCGCCAGCAGCTTGGGTAACTATGGCTACACCTTC

clone_size: NA
d_call: NA
v_call: TRBV5-1
j_call: TRBJ2-1
cdr3_aa: CASSHPSNNEQFF
cdr3_nt: TGCGCCAGCAGTCACCCTTCCAACAATGAGCAGTTCTTC

clone_size: few
d_call: TRBD2
v_call: TRBV5-1
j_call: TRBJ2-1
cdr3_aa: CASSAGGLAGAGEQFF
cdr3_nt: TGCGCCAGCAGCGCTGGAGGACTAGCGGGAGCTGGTGAGCAGTTCTTC

clone_size: many
d_call: TRBD2
v_call: TRBV24-1
j_call: TRBJ2-1
cdr3_aa: CATSDPPGGSGESSNEQFF
cdr3_nt: TGTGCCACCAGTGATCCCCCCGGTGGTAGCGGGGAGTCCTCCAATGAGCAGTTCTTC

clone_size: many
d_call: TRBD1
v_call: TRBV2
j_call: TRBJ1-6
cdr3_aa: CASSEATRGQVLHF
cdr3_nt: TGTGCCAGCAGTGAAGCGACGAGGGGGCAGGTCCTCCACTTT

clone_size: NA
d_call: TRBD1
v_call: TRBV2
j_call: TRBJ1-1
cdr3_aa: CASSGGRGVNTEAFF
cdr3_nt: TGTGCCAGCAGTGGGGGCAGGGGGGTGAACACTGAAGCTTTCTTT

clone_size: many
d_call: NA
v_call: TRBV20-1
j_call: TRBJ2-5
cdr3_aa: CSARDSLAQETQYF
cdr3_nt: TGCAGTGCTAGAGATAGTCTAGCGCAAGAGACCCAGTACTTC

clone_size: few
d_call: TRBD1
v_call: TRBV2
j_call: TRBJ2-4
cdr3_aa: CTSRGQAPKNIQYF
cdr3_nt: TGTACCAGCAGGGGACAGGCCCCCAAAAACATTCAGTACTTC

clone_size: many
d_call: NA
v_call: TRBV3-1
j_call: TRBJ2-3
cdr3_aa: CASNQPGHGTDTQYF
cdr3_nt: TGTGCCAGCAACCAACCGGGACACGGCACAGATACGCAGTATTTT

clone_size: medium-sized
d_call: TRBD1
v_call: TRBV6-5
j_call: TRBJ2-7
cdr3_aa: CASSRITGVTEQYF
cdr3_nt: TGTGCCAGCAGTCGAATCACAGGGGTTACCGAGCAGTACTTC

clone_size: many
d_call: NA
v_call: TRBV18
j_call: TRBJ2-3
cdr3_aa: CASSPPGLYADTQYF
cdr3_nt: TGTGCCAGCTCACCACCGGGACTGTACGCCGATACGCAGTATTTT

clone_size: many
d_call: NA
v_call: TRBV18
j_call: TRBJ2-3
cdr3_aa: CASSPLSLYTDTQYF
cdr3_nt: TGTGCCAGCTCACCACTTAGTCTCTACACAGATACGCAGTATTTT

clone_size: many
d_call: TRBD1
v_call: TRBV5-1
j_call: TRBJ1-2
cdr3_aa: CASSLVSGQDASRYTF
cdr3_nt: TGCGCCAGCAGCTTGGTTTCAGGACAGGACGCCTCTCGGTACACCTTC

clone_size: many
d_call: TRBD2
v_call: TRBV5-1
j_call: TRBJ2-1
cdr3_aa: CASIPSGGAGEQFF
cdr3_nt: TGCGCCAGCATCCCTAGCGGGGGGGCCGGTGAGCAGTTCTTC

clone_size: NA
d_call: NA
v_call: TRBV2
j_call: TRBJ2-1
cdr3_aa: CASSGDLGDEQFF
cdr3_nt: TGTGCCAGCAGTGGGGACTTAGGGGATGAGCAGTTCTTC

clone_size: many
d_call: NA
v_call: TRBV6-6
j_call: TRBJ2-5
cdr3_aa: CASSLSSDGLGTQYF
cdr3_nt: TGTGCCAGCAGTCTGTCTAGCGACGGCCTGGGGACCCAGTACTTC

clone_size: many
d_call: TRBD1
v_call: TRBV24-1
j_call: TRBJ1-2
cdr3_aa: CATSDPGTGNYGYTF
cdr3_nt: TGTGCCACCAGTGACCCAGGGACAGGGAACTATGGCTACACCTTC

clone_size: many
d_call: TRBD2
v_call: TRBV7-2
j_call: TRBJ2-7
cdr3_aa: CASSLVGRDEQYF
cdr3_nt: TGTGCCAGCAGCTTAGTTGGGAGGGACGAGCAGTACTTC

clone_size: many
d_call: NA
v_call: TRBV9
j_call: TRBJ1-1
cdr3_aa: CASSSLDKNTEAFF
cdr3_nt: TGTGCCAGCAGCTCCCTGGATAAGAACACTGAAGCTTTCTTT

clone_size: many
d_call: TRBD2
v_call: TRBV27
j_call: TRBJ2-2
cdr3_aa: CASNRAGIPTGELFF
cdr3_nt: TGTGCCAGCAATAGAGCGGGGATCCCCACCGGGGAGCTGTTTTTT

clone_size: NA
d_call: NA
v_call: TRBV2
j_call: TRBJ1-4
cdr3_aa: CASSPRSLGKLFF
cdr3_nt: TGTGCCAGCAGTCCCCGATCGCTGGGAAAACTGTTTTTT

clone_size: many
d_call: TRBD2
v_call: TRBV5-1
j_call: TRBJ2-5
cdr3_aa: CATKRGLQETQYF
cdr3_nt: TGCGCCACCAAGCGGGGCCTCCAAGAGACCCAGTACTTC

clone_size: NA
d_call: TRBD1
v_call: TRBV7-3
j_call: TRBJ1-6
cdr3_aa: CASSSRGTDNSPLHF
cdr3_nt: TGTGCCAGCAGCTCAAGGGGGACAGATAATTCACCCCTCCACTTT

clone_size: many
d_call: TRBD2
v_call: TRBV2
j_call: TRBJ2-1
cdr3_aa: CASRRLAELNEQFF
cdr3_nt: TGTGCCAGCAGAAGACTAGCGGAGCTCAATGAGCAGTTCTTC

clone_size: many
d_call: TRBD2
v_call: TRBV4-2
j_call: TRBJ2-2
cdr3_aa: CASSLKSGGAENTGELFF
cdr3_nt: TGTGCCAGCAGCCTGAAAAGCGGGGGCGCGGAGAACACCGGGGAGCTGTTTTTT

clone_size: many
d_call: TRBD2
v_call: TRBV19
j_call: TRBJ2-6
cdr3_aa: CASSPTAGLISGANVLTF
cdr3_nt: TGTGCCAGTAGTCCGACAGCGGGACTTATCTCTGGGGCCAACGTCCTGACTTTC

clone_size: many
d_call: TRBD2
v_call: TRBV6-2/TRBV6-3
j_call: TRBJ2-6
cdr3_aa: CASSWGGTGANVLTF
cdr3_nt: TGTGCCAGCAGTTGGGGAGGGACTGGGGCCAACGTCCTGACTTTC

clone_size: few
d_call: TRBD1
v_call: TRBV10-3
j_call: TRBJ1-1
cdr3_aa: CAISESGQGAREAFF
cdr3_nt: TGTGCCATCAGTGAGTCGGGACAGGGGGCGCGTGAAGCTTTCTTT

clone_size: many
d_call: NA
v_call: TRBV27
j_call: TRBJ1-2
cdr3_aa: CASSLLKGSGYTF
cdr3_nt: TGTGCCAGCAGTTTATTAAAGGGCTCTGGCTACACCTTC

clone_size: few
d_call: NA
v_call: TRBV5-1
j_call: TRBJ2-3
cdr3_aa: CASPPLGGTDTQYF
cdr3_nt: TGCGCCAGCCCCCCCCTAGGGGGCACAGATACGCAGTATTTT

clone_size: many
d_call: NA
v_call: TRBV2
j_call: TRBJ1-6
cdr3_aa: CASSPREEKSPLHF
cdr3_nt: TGTGCCAGCAGTCCCAGGGAGGAAAAGTCACCCCTCCACTTT

clone_size: many
d_call: NA
v_call: TRBV10-3
j_call: TRBJ1-5
cdr3_aa: CAISEVGQPQHF
cdr3_nt: TGTGCCATCAGTGAGGTTGGTCAGCCCCAGCATTTT

clone_size: few
d_call: TRBD1
v_call: TRBV7-3
j_call: TRBJ2-2
cdr3_aa: CASSTQGDGELFF
cdr3_nt: TGTGCCAGCAGCACCCAGGGGGACGGGGAGCTGTTTTTT

clone_size: few
d_call: TRBD1
v_call: TRBV6-5
j_call: TRBJ2-5
cdr3_aa: CASSYSSGTGFETQYF
cdr3_nt: TGTGCCAGCAGTTACTCCTCCGGGACAGGGTTCGAGACCCAGTACTTC

clone_size: many
d_call: NA
v_call: TRBV6-5
j_call: TRBJ1-4
cdr3_aa: CASSYSGAEEKLFF
cdr3_nt: TGTGCCAGCAGTTACAGTGGCGCGGAGGAAAAACTGTTTTTT

clone_size: many
d_call: NA
v_call: TRBV4-2
j_call: TRBJ2-2
cdr3_aa: CASSQGLEGTGELFF
cdr3_nt: TGTGCCAGCAGCCAAGGACTAGAGGGCACCGGGGAGCTGTTTTTT

clone_size: many
d_call: TRBD2
v_call: TRBV9
j_call: TRBJ2-7
cdr3_aa: CASSVESGSGEQYF
cdr3_nt: TGTGCCAGCAGCGTAGAAAGCGGGAGCGGCGAGCAGTACTTC

clone_size: NA
d_call: TRBD2
v_call: TRBV9
j_call: TRBJ2-1
cdr3_aa: CASSVDLAGGDNEQFF
cdr3_nt: TGTGCCAGCAGCGTAGACCTAGCGGGAGGGGACAATGAGCAGTTCTTC